The 29 T cell receptor beta chains below come from one sample, sequenced in a study of blood T cell repertoires in COVID-19. Only in-frame clones appear in the TCRdb table, and some are missing; sequencing was by immunoSEQ multiplex PCR. The sample yields approximately 360,000 clones, more than 70% seen once. Sequenced sample: peripheral blood. The receptors originated from a man aged 35 to 55 with acute or convalescent COVID-19.

The V gene is TRBV11-2, the J gene TRBJ2-2; 7 positions agree with TRBD1. The V gene's germline CDR1 is SGHAT and CDR2 FQNNGV. The CDR3 contains 17 residues. Trimming took 4 bases from V and 0 from J; bases not matched to a gene: 8. DNA for the CDR3: TGTGCCAGCAGCTCGTGGGACAGCCCTACGAACACCGGGGAGCTGTTTTTT. Amino acids: CASSSWDSPTNTGELFF.

This chain joins TRBV2 and TRBJ2-7; the D is unclear. This CDR3 is built from 14 residues. V lost 6 bases to trimming and J lost 0 bases, with 12 bases between them. CDR1 is SNHLY and CDR2 is FYNNEI in the germline V gene. CDR3 coding DNA: TGTGCCAGCAGCGACACTTGGCTCTCCTACGAGCAGTACTTC. Protein sequence: CASSDTWLSYEQYF. Drawing the rest from reference TRBV2 and TRBJ2-7, the complete variable domain is EPEVTQTPSHQVTQMGQEVILRCVPISNHLYFYWYRQILGQKVEFLVSFYNNEISEKSEIFDDQFSVERPDGSNFTLKIRSTKLEDSAMYFCASSDTWLSYEQYFGPGTRLTVT.

Points on this clone: Other DNA sequences in the same sample also yield this CDR3. The chain carries TRBV3-1 (or the pseudogene TRBV3-2) and TRBJ2-7; 8 nucleotides agree with TRBD1. This CDR3 has 14 residues. The germline CDR1 and CDR2 sequences are LGHDT and YNNKEL (reference sequence). Trimming removed 1 base from V and 4 bases from J; junction bases left unmatched: 3. The CDR3 loop is CASSQGTGTYEQYF. In DNA form, the CDR3 reads TGTGCCAGCAGCCAAGGGACAGGGACTTACGAGCAGTACTTC.

The V and J genes are TRBV11-2 and TRBJ1-1; a weak D match, TRBD1 (6 bases). The CDR3 has 15 residues. The V end lost 1 base, the J end lost 6 bases, and 15 bases lay between the germline ends. The germline CDR1 and CDR2 sequences are SGHAT and FQNNGV. CDR3 coding DNA: TGTGCCAGCAGCTTAGGAGGGGGTATGGGTCCTGAAGCTTTCTTT. This codes for CASSLGGGMGPEAFF. The full variable domain, rest sourced from reference TRBV11-2 and TRBJ1-1, is EAGVAQSPRYKIIEKRQSVAFWCNPISGHATLYWYQQILGQGPKLLIQFQNNGVVDDSQLPKDRFSAERLKGVDSTLKIQPAKLEDSAVYLCASSLGGGMGPEAFFGQGTRLTVV.

This rearrangement joins TRBV30 to TRBJ1-5; D call uncertain. Germline CDR1 GTSNPN, CDR2 SVGIG (reference sequence). V was trimmed by 1 base and J by 5 bases, leaving 15 bases between them. CDR3 length: 15 amino acids. The CDR3 nucleotides are TGTGCCTGGAGTGCCACGTTCCGGTTAGATCAGCCCCAGCATTTT. It encodes CAWSATFRLDQPQHF.

The V call is TRBV27, the J call TRBJ2-7, with D possibly TRBD1 on 5 matching bases. The CDR3 is made up of 13 amino acids. Germline assignment: CDR1 MNHEY and CDR2 SMNVEV (reference sequence). The V end lost 4 bases, the J end lost 3 bases, and 10 bases lay between the germline ends. CDR3 coding DNA: TGTGCCAGCAGTTGGGGCAGGGACTACGAGCAGTACTTC. Its protein product is CASSWGRDYEQYF.

This clone was counted once. The chain recombines TRBV28 with TRBJ2-1; TRBD1 is a possible D gene (5 bases). This CDR3 has 14 amino acids. The V gene's germline CDR1 is MDHEN and CDR2 SYDVKM. In DNA, the CDR3 is TGTGCAGGAAAGGGTGCAGGGCCCTACAATGAGCAGTTCTTC. Its translation: CAGKGAGPYNEQFF.

The rearrangement joins TRBV7-9 to TRBJ2-5; tentative D call: TRBD1 (5 bases). V was cut by 1 base and J by 2 bases, with 17 bases left in between. In germline, CDR1 is SEHNR, CDR2 FQNEAQ (reference sequence). The CDR3 has 17 residues. The CDR3 region is CASSLVIRGPLQETQYF. The CDR3 region has the DNA TGTGCCAGCAGCTTAGTGATAAGGGGCCCACTACAAGAGACCCAGTACTTC.

This chain links TRBV24-1 with TRBJ1-5, with 7 bases identical to TRBD1. Trimming took 3 bases from V and 6 from J; bases not matched to a gene: 1. The CDR3 sequence is 13 residues long. Germline V gene lookup returns CDR1 KGHDR and CDR2 SFDVKD. The CDR3 region has the DNA TGTGCCACCAGTGATACAGGGGTTCAGCCCCAGCATTTT. This translates into CATSDTGVQPQHF.

This rearrangement joins TRBV4-1 to TRBJ2-3; 16 nucleotides line up with TRBD2. The CDR3 covers 21 residues. The ends lost 3 bases at V and 2 bases at J; junction bases unmatched: 14. CDR1 and CDR2 from the germline V gene are MGHRA and YSYEKL. DNA for the CDR3: TGCGCCAGCAGCCATACCGCCGGGACTAGCGGGAGGGCCGGGGACACAGATACGCAGTATTTT. Encoded protein: CASSHTAGTSGRAGDTDTQYF.

V is TRBV27 and J is TRBJ2-2; D perhaps matches TRBD2 (6 bases). The CDR3 contains 16 residues. The germline V and J ends were trimmed by 1 base and 3 bases, with 12 bases remaining between them. Germline-derived CDR1 and CDR2 are MNHEY and SMNVEV (reference sequence). CDR3 bases: TGTGCCAGCAGTTTATGGGGTAGCGGCTACACCGGGGAGCTGTTTTTT. Amino acid sequence: CASSLWGSGYTGELFF.

This rearrangement joins TRBV6-5 to TRBJ2-7; 8 nucleotides align to TRBD1. J lost 3 bases, V lost 9 bases, and 13 bases had no gene match. The CDR3 spans 15 residues. Germline V CDR1 and CDR2: MNHEY, SVGAGI. CDR3 protein: CASGRGGDRHYEQYF. The CDR3 nucleotides read TGTGCCAGTGGGCGGGGCGGGGACAGGCACTACGAGCAGTACTTC.

This sequence joins TRBV10-2 and TRBJ2-7, with 8 bases matching TRBD1. V gave up 4 bases and J gave up 0 bases; unmatched junction bases: 2. There are 14 residues in the CDR3. Germline-derived CDR1 and CDR2 are WSHSY and SAAADI. CDR3 amino acids: CASSGDRSSYEQYF. DNA of the CDR3: TGCGCCAGCAGTGGGGACAGGAGCTCCTACGAGCAGTACTTC.

The chain uses TRBV19 and TRBJ1-2; a possible D gene is TRBD1 (6 bases). This CDR3 has 14 residues. CDR1 is LNHDA and CDR2 is SQIVND in the germline V gene (reference sequence). With 5 bases removed from V and 3 bases from J, the gap between germline ends came to 13 bases. CDR3 nucleotides: TGTGCCAGTAGTGCAAACAGGGATTACTATGGCTACACCTTC. Protein: CASSANRDYYGYTF.

The sample holds one count of this clone. V and J are TRBV19 and TRBJ1-1; D unresolved. Germline CDR1 and CDR2: LNHDA and SQIVND (reference sequence). The CDR3 consists of 15 residues. With 3 bases removed from V and 1 base from J, the gap between germline ends came to 12 bases. DNA of the CDR3: TGTGCCAGTAGTATTTCTCTATCGGGGAACACTGAAGCTTTCTTT. It translates to CASSISLSGNTEAFF.

The chain combines TRBV11-3 with TRBJ1-5; possibly TRBD1 for D (5 bases). This CDR3 region has 15 residues. Germline CDR1 and CDR2: SGHNT and YENEEA. The V and J ends lost 11 bases and 2 bases respectively, with 19 bases between them. In DNA, the CDR3 is TGTGCCGCTAGGCGTCAGGGATTGGGCAATCAGCCCCAGCATTTT. This encodes CAARRQGLGNQPQHF.

In nucleotides, the CDR3 is TGTGCCACCAGCAGAGACCGTGGTTGGACTGTAAGCTCCTACAATGAGCAGTTCTTC. Amino acid sequence: CATSRDRGWTVSSYNEQFF. V and J are TRBV15 and TRBJ2-1; D may be TRBD2 (5 bases). Germline V gives CDR1 LNHNV, CDR2 YYDKDF (reference sequence). Trimming pared 0 bases from V and 0 bases from J, leaving 18 bases between. CDR3 length equals 19 residues.

The chain recombines TRBV5-1 with TRBJ2-3, with D tentatively TRBD2 (5 bases). CDR1 is SGHRS, CDR2 YFSETQ, per germline. The CDR3 spans 14 residues. V shed 0 bases and J shed 10 bases, with 15 bases lying between them. CDR3 sequence (DNA): TGCGCCAGCAGCTTGGGTATTGGGAGAGGAGCGCAGTATTTT. It specifies CASSLGIGRGAQYF.

CDR3 sequence reads: CASSTHRENTDTQYF. The CDR3 DNA reads as TGCGCCAGCAGCACCCACAGGGAAAACACAGATACGCAGTATTTT. V gene TRBV5-1 combines with J gene TRBJ2-3; D is perhaps TRBD1 (6 bases). This CDR3 contains 15 residues. In germline, CDR1 is SGHRS, CDR2 YFSETQ. With 4 bases removed from V and 2 bases from J, the gap between germline ends came to 14 bases.

The chain combines TRBV10-2 with TRBJ2-3; weak D call: TRBD2 (6 bases). Trimming shortened V by 4 bases and J by 5 bases, and 10 bases separated the two germline ends. The CDR3 is made up of 13 amino acids. Per germline, CDR1 WSHSY and CDR2 SAAADI. DNA of the CDR3: TGCGCCAGCAGTGGCAGTAGCGGAGATACGCAGTATTTT. Its protein is CASSGSSGDTQYF.

Of note for this clone: The sample has other DNA sequences that encode this CDR3 too. This chain uses TRBV27 with TRBJ2-7; TRBD1 aligns across 9 bases. This CDR3 comprises 15 residues. The J segment lost 1 base and the V segment lost 5 bases, leaving 6 bases of the junction unmatched. Germline V gene lookup returns CDR1 MNHEY and CDR2 SMNVEV (reference sequence). Here the CDR3 reads CASSSPGQGSYEQYF. CDR3 in DNA: TGTGCCAGCAGTAGCCCGGGACAGGGTTCCTACGAGCAGTACTTC.

In this sample, this clone turned up once. The chain has TRBV4-3 and TRBJ2-1, with 10 bases aligning to TRBD2. This CDR3 spans 15 amino acids. V lost 4 bases to trimming and J lost 8 bases; unmatched junction nucleotides: 8. Germline CDR1 and CDR2: LGHNA and YSLEER. The CDR3 protein is CASSRSGGAWDEQFF. CDR3 in DNA: TGCGCCAGCAGCCGGAGCGGGGGGGCCTGGGATGAGCAGTTCTTC.

V is TRBV29-1 and J is TRBJ1-5; weak D call: TRBD1 (5 bases). The CDR3 is made up of 13 amino acids. The germline V gene encodes CDR1 SQVTM and CDR2 ANQGSEA. The V end was cut by 4 bases, the J end by 3 bases, with 10 bases between. The CDR3 DNA reads as TGCAGCGTTGGTTCAGGGTACAATCAGCCCCAGCATTTT. Residues: CSVGSGYNQPQHF.

V and J are TRBV30 and TRBJ1-6; 9 bases fit TRBD1. CDR1 is GTSNPN and CDR2 is SVGIG in the germline V gene (reference sequence). The CDR3 contains 15 residues. The V segment lost 3 bases and the J segment 10 bases; nucleotides outside the gene matches: 10. The CDR3 DNA reads TGTGCCTGGAGCGGACACAGGGGGCGCGGATCACCCCTCCACTTT. Translating gives CAWSGHRGRGSPLHF.

This clone was found once. This chain links TRBV9 with TRBJ2-7; D is uncertain. There are 15 residues in the CDR3. From germline, CDR1 is SGDLS and CDR2 YYNGEE. V was cut by 1 base and J by 2 bases, with 13 bases left in between. CDR3 coding DNA: TGTGCCAGCAGCGTATCATCCCTAGGTACCTACGAGCAGTACTTC. Translating it yields CASSVSSLGTYEQYF.

The V gene is TRBV27, the J gene TRBJ1-1; D perhaps matches TRBD1 (5 bases). V was pared by 0 bases and J by 0 bases, with 5 bases between. The CDR3 totals 14 residues. CDR1 and CDR2 from the germline V gene are MNHEY and SMNVEV (reference sequence). The CDR3 loop reads CASSLSGVNTEAFF. In nucleotides, the CDR3 is TGTGCCAGCAGTTTATCAGGGGTGAACACTGAAGCTTTCTTT.

The chain employs TRBV18 and TRBJ2-2; 9 bases agree with TRBD1. Per germline, CDR1 KGHSH and CDR2 LQKENI. This CDR3 comprises 16 residues. With 3 bases clipped from V and 3 bases from J, the junction kept 5 bases outside the gene matches. The CDR3 here is CASSPRQGVHTGELFF. Here the CDR3 DNA reads TGTGCCAGCTCACCTCGACAGGGGGTACACACCGGGGAGCTGTTTTTT.

J is TRBJ1-3 and V is TRBV19; no firm D call. Trimming stripped 3 bases from V and 0 bases from J, with 9 bases between. Germline assignment: CDR1 LNHDA and CDR2 SQIVND (reference sequence). CDR3 length equals 15 residues. The CDR3 here is CASSIGGGSGNTIYF. CDR3 in DNA: TGTGCCAGTAGTATCGGTGGAGGCTCTGGAAACACCATATATTTT.

The V call is TRBV9, the J call TRBJ1-4; TRBD1 matches 8 bases. The CDR3 sequence is 15 residues long. Germline loops: CDR1 SGDLS, CDR2 YYNGEE. V was pared by 3 bases and J by 5 bases, with 6 bases of the junction left unmatched. The CDR3 DNA reads as TGTGCCAGCAGCGGGGGGACAGGCCTAAATGAAAAACTGTTTTTT. Translation gives CASSGGTGLNEKLFF.